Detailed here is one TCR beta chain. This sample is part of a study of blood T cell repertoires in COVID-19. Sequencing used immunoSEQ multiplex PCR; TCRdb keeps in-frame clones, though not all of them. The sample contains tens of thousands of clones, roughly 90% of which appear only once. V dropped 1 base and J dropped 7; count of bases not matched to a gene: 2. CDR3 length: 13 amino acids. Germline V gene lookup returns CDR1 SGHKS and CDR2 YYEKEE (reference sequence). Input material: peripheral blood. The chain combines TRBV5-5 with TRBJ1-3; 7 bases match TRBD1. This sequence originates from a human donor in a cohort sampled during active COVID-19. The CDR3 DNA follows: TGTGCCAGCAGCTTGTTGGGACAGAACACCATATATTTT. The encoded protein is CASSLLGQNTIYF.